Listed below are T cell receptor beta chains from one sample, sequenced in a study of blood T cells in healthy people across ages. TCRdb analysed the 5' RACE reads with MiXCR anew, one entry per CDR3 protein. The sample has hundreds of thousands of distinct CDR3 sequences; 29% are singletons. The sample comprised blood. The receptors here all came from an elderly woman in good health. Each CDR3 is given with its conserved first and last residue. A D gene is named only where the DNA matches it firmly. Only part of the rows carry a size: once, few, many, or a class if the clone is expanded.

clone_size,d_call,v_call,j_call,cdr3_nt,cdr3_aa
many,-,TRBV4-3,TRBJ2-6,TGCGCCAGCAGCCCGCAGAGGTCTGGGGCCAACGTCCTGACTTTC,CASSPQRSGANVLTF
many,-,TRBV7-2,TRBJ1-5,TGTGCCAGCAGCTTATTGTGGGATCAGCCCCAGCATTTT,CASSLLWDQPQHF
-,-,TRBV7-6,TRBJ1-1,TGTGCCAGCAGCTTAACCCAGATGAACACTGAAGCTTTCTTT,CASSLTQMNTEAFF
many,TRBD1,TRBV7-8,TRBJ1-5,TGTGCCAGCAGCTACCAAGGACAGGGGAACAATCAGCCCCAGCATTTT,CASSYQGQGNNQPQHF
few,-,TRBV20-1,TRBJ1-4,TGCAGTGCTAGCGACGGCCATTTTAATGAAAAACTGTTTTTT,CSASDGHFNEKLFF
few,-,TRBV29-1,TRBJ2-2,TGCAGCGATCCCAGGGTCAAGCTGTTTTTT,CSDPRVKLFF
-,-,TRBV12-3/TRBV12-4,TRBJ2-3,TGTGCCAGCAGTTTGAAAGGCTGGACCAACACAGATGCGGAGTATTTT,CASSLKGWTNTDAEYF
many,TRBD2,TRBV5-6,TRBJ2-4,TGTGCCAGCAGCCCGAGGGGAGGGGACATTCAGTACTTC,CASSPRGGDIQYF
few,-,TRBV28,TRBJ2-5,TGTGCCAGCAGTCCAGGGGGGGGCCGCCCTCTCAATGAGCAGTACTTC,CASSPGGGRPLNEQYF
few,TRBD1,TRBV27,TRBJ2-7,TGTGCCAGCAGATACGGACAGGGGGCTTTCTACGAGCAGTACTTC,CASRYGQGAFYEQYF
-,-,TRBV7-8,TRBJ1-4,TGTGCCACCACCGGGGGAGGACACAGGAGAGGTGAAAAACTGTTTTTT,CATTGGGHRRGEKLFF
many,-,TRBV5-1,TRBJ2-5,TGCGCCAGCAGCTCCATGGGACGATTTCAAGAGACCCAGTACTTC,CASSSMGRFQETQYF
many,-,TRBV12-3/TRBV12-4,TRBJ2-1,TGTGCCAGCAGTCCTGGGGGGCAGGGGGCCTACAATGAGCAGTTCTTC,CASSPGGQGAYNEQFF
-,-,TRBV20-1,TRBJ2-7,TGCAGCGCTAGAGCGGGACATTCCTACAATGAGCAGTACTTC,CSARAGHSYNEQYF
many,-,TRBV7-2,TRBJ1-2,TGTGCCAGCAGAGGCAGGGGCCCTGCTAACTATGGCTACACCTTC,CASRGRGPANYGYTF
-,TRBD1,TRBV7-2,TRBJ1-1,TGTGCCAGCAGCAGAGCCAGGGGGGGGAACACTGAAGCTTTCTTT,CASSRARGGNTEAFF
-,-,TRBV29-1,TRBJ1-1,TGCAGCCCCTATGGTGGAGAGGGGAACACTGAAGCTTTCTTT,CSPYGGEGNTEAFF
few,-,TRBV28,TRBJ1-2,TGTGCCAGCAGTCGGGGGGCACGGGGCTACACCTTC,CASSRGARGYTF
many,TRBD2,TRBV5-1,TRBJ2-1,TGCGCCAGCACCTTTCTAGCGGACAACTACAATGAGCAGTTCTTC,CASTFLADNYNEQFF
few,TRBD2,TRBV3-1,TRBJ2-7,TGTGCCAGCAGCACGGGGGGGGCGGGCGACGAGCAGTACTTC,CASSTGGAGDEQYF
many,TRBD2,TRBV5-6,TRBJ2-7,TGTGCCAGCAGCGGGGGTCTAGCGGGGTTCCGAAACTCCTACGAGCAGTACTTC,CASSGGLAGFRNSYEQYF
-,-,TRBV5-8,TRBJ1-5,TGTGCCAGCAGCCGGAGGGGGATTTATAGCAATCAGCCCCAGCATTTT,CASSRRGIYSNQPQHF
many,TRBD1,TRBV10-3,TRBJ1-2,TGTGCCACGGGTGGACAGGGGGCGATTTCGGGCTACACCTTC,CATGGQGAISGYTF
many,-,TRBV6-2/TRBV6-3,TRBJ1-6,TGTGCCAGCAGTTCCTCGCATGCCCGACCGGGACGGTATAATTCACCCCTCCACTTT,CASSSSHARPGRYNSPLHF
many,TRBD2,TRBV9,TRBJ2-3,TGTGCCAGCAGCGTAGCGGGGGGGTTGACAGATACGCAGTATTTT,CASSVAGGLTDTQYF
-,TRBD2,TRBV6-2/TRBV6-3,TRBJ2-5,TGTGCCAGCAGTGCCTGGACTAGCGGGGGGTACTTC,CASSAWTSGGYF
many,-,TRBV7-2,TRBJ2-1,TGTGCCAGCAGCTCCTCTTCCGGACCCGATGAGCAGTTCTTC,CASSSSSGPDEQFF
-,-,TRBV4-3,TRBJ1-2,TGCGCCAGCAGCCAAGAAGGGACCTATGGCTACACCTTC,CASSQEGTYGYTF
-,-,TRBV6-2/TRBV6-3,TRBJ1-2,TGTGCCAGCAGTTACCCCCGGGACGGAATTTATGGCTACACCTTC,CASSYPRDGIYGYTF
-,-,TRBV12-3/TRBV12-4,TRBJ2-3,TGTGCCAGCGGCCAACAGGGTGCAGATGCGCAGTATTTT,CASGQQGADAQYF
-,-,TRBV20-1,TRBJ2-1,TGCAGTGCTAGCAGGGAACAGGCCTACAATGAGCAGTTCTTC,CSASREQAYNEQFF
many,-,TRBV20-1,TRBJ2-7,TGCAGTGCTTCACAAAACGCACGCTCCTACGAGCAGTACTTC,CSASQNARSYEQYF
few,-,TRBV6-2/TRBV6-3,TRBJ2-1,TGTGCCAGCAGTCTCCAGGGTGGGACCTACAATGAGCAGTTCTTC,CASSLQGGTYNEQFF
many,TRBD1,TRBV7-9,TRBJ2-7,TGTGCCAGCAGCTCCCGGGACAGGGGACAACCTTACGAGCAGTACTTC,CASSSRDRGQPYEQYF
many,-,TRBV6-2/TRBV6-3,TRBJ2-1,TGTGCCAGCAGTTCACAGGTTTCCAATGAGCAGTTCTTC,CASSSQVSNEQFF
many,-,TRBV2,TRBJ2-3,TGTGCCGGCGGCCCCGGGGAGTCAGTCACAGATACGCAGTATTTT,CAGGPGESVTDTQYF
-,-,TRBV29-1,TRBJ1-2,TGCAGCGTTGAGACAGCCCTTCTAGGGGTTGGCTACACCTTC,CSVETALLGVGYTF
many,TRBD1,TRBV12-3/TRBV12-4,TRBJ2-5,TGTGCCAGCAGTACCGGGACAGGGAGTTACCAAGAGACCCAGTACTTC,CASSTGTGSYQETQYF
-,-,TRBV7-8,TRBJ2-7,TGTGCCAGCAGCTTAGGACTTAGCGCCTACGAGCAGTGCTTC,CASSLGLSAYEQCF
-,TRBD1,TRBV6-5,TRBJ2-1,TGTGCCAGCAGGACAGGGCTTCCCCCCTACAATGAGCAGTTCTTC,CASRTGLPPYNEQFF
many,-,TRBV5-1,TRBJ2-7,TGCGCCAGCAGCTTGGGAGGGATTAGCTCCTACGAGCAGTACTTC,CASSLGGISSYEQYF
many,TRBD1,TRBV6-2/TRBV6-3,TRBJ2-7,TGTGCCAGCAGGCGTACAGGGGGCAGCTACGAGCAGTACTTC,CASRRTGGSYEQYF
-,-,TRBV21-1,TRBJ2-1,TGTGCCAGCAGCAAAGCAAGGCAGAAGTCCTACAATGAGCAGTTCTTC,CASSKARQKSYNEQFF
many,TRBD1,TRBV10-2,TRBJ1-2,TGCGCCAGCAGCGAGGACAGGAACTATGGCTACACCTTC,CASSEDRNYGYTF
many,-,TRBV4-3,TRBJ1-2,TGCGCCAGCAGCCAAGGAATCAGGGATTGGGACTATGGCTACACCTTC,CASSQGIRDWDYGYTF
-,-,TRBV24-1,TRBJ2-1,TGTGCCACCAGCCAGGGAGCGACATTGAGTGAGCAGTTCTTC,CATSQGATLSEQFF
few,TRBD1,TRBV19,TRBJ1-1,TGTGCCAGTAGTACGTCCGGGACAGGGTATGTGGAAGCTTTCTTT,CASSTSGTGYVEAFF
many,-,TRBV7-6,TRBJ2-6,TGTGCCAGCAGCCCGTTTACGACAGCCTCTGGGGCCAACGTCCTGACTTTC,CASSPFTTASGANVLTF
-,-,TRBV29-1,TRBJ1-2,TGCAGCGTCCGGACAGTCCGCGGCGATGGCTACACCTTC,CSVRTVRGDGYTF